This paragraph reports one TCR beta chain. The target antigen is unknown. This entry is derived from a study of beta chain features in type 1 diabetes. Study-wide findings and caveats: Patients with type 1 diabetes showed fewer VDJ junction insertions and more deletions. In these data, an HLA type influence on TCRB rearrangement remained unresolved. Among patients with Type 1 diabetes, TCRB CDR3s were moderately but significantly shorter in every one of the four CD4+ subsets.

The germline CDR1 and CDR2 sequences are SQVTM and ANQGSEA. V trimming: 8 bases; J trimming: 12 bases; junction bases outside the gene matches: 13. The CDR3 sequence is 13 residues long. Expressed TCRB transcripts were sequenced after all isolated RNA was converted to cDNA. Generated by immunoSEQ multiplex PCR, the TCRdb table keeps only in-frame clones and is missing some. The data show a few hundred thousand clones, around an eighth seen once. The clonotype was recovered from a woman between 18 and 29 years old with type 1 diabetes. The rearrangement joins TRBV29-1 to TRBJ2-1, with TRBD2 identical over 10 bases. Sequencing input: naive CD4+ T cells from blood. The CDR3 nucleotides read TGCAGCTTTCGATCTAGCGGGAGCTCTGTGCAGTTCTTC. Its translation is CSFRSSGSSVQFF.